The clone carrying this T cell receptor beta chain was seen a handful of times. As yet, its antigen is unknown. The germline V and J ends were trimmed by 4 bases and 4 bases, with 11 bases remaining between them. The germline gives CDR1 KGHSH, CDR2 LQKENI. CDR3 length: 15 residues. Genomic DNA acted as the template from which TCR beta VDJ combination and CDR3 sequence profiling were carried out. Using its own MiXCR run on the reads, TCRdb lists one record per CDR3 protein. Among 150,000 to 200,000 distinct CDR3 sequences listed, approximately 48% were seen once. This entry comes from a study of CD8+CD57+ T cells in acquired aplastic anemia. Overall study context: Sorted cells (CD4+ and CD8+) yielded DNA amounts that averaged around 3.1 ug. Study-wide results and caveats: Patients did not significantly differ from controls in CD8+ Simpson's diversity. Patients and controls had in common 25 to 35 CD8+ CDR3 sequences.

Patients sequenced had flow cytometry evidence of CD8+CD57+ cell expansion. Patients had undergone no therapy by the time their blood was sampled. This chain joins TRBV18 and TRBJ1-6; possible D gene TRBD1, 6 bases. Sequenced sample: sorted CD4+, CD8+, or CD8+CD57+ T cells (not recorded which) from PBMCs. The origin of this receptor is a human donor with aplastic anemia. The DNA for the CDR3 is TGTGCCAGCTCACGGACAGCGGATTATAATTCACCCCTCCACTTT. Protein product: CASSRTADYNSPLHF.